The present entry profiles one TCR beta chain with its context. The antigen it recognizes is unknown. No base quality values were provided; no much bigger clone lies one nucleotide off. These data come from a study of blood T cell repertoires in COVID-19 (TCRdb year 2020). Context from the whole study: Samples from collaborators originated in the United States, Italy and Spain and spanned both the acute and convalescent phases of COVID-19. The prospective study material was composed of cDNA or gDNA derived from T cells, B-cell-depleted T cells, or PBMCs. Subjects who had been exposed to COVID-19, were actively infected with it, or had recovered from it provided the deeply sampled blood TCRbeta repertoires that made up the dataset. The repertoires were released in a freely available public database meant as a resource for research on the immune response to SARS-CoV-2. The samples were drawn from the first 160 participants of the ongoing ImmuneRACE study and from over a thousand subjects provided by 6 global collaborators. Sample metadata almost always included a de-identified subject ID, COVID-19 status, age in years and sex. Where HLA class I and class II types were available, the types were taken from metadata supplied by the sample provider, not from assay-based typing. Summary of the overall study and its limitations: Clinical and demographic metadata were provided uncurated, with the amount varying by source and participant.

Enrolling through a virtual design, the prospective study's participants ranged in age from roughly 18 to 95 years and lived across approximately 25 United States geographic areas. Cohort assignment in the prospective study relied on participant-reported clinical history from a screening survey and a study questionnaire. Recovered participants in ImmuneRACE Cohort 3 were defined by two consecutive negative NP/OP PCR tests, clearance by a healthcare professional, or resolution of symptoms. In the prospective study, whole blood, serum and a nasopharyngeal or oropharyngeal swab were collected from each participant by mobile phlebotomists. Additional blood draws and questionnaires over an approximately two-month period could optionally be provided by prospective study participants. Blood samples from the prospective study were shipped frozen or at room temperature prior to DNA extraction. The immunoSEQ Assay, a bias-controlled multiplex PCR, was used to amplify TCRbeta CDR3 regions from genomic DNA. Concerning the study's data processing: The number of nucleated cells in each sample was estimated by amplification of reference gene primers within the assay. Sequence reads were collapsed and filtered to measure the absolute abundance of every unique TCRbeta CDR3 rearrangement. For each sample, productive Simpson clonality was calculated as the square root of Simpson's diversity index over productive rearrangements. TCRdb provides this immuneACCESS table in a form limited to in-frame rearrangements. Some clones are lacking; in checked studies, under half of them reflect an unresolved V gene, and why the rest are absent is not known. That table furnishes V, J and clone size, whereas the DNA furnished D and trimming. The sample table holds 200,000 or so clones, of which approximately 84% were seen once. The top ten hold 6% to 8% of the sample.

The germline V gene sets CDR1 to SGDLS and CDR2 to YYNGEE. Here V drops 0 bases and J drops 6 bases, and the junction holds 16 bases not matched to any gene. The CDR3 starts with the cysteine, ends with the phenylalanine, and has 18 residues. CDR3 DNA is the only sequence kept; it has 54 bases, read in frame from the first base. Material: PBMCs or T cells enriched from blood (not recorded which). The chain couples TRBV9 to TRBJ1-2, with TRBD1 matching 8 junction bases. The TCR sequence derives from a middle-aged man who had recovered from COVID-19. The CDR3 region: CASSVATSMARQGHGYTF. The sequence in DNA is TGTGCCAGCAGCGTAGCTACATCTATGGCCCGACAGGGGCATGGCTACACCTTC.